A single sample gave rise to the 30 T cell receptor beta chains below, sequenced in a study of cytomegalovirus exposure and HLA in healthy donors (dated by TCRdb to the late 2010s). Receptors were amplified or captured by the immunoSEQ multiplex PCR assay. A mixture of 60 forward primers for TCR Vbeta segments and 13 reverse primers for TCR Jbeta segments was used in the multiplex PCR. Held by TCRdb, this immuneACCESS table contains in-frame sequences only and omits some clones. Under half of the omission traces to an unresolved V gene where checked; the cause of the rest is unknown. In all, the sample holds about 130,000 clones, and roughly 71% of those were seen once. The ten top clones hold nearly 6% of the sample. The sample taken for sequencing was PBMCs. These receptors were obtained from a woman in her forties or fifties in good health and CMV-seropositive.

The chain carries TRBV7-9 and TRBJ1-1, with 7 bases matching TRBD1. V lost 0 bases to trimming and J lost 1 base; unmatched junction nucleotides: 2. Germline CDR1 SEHNR, CDR2 FQNEAQ (reference sequence). The CDR3 extends over 15 amino acids. CDR3 loop: CASSLARTGNTEAFF. In DNA form, the CDR3 reads TGTGCCAGCAGCTTAGCCCGGACAGGGAACACTGAAGCTTTCTTT.

Regarding this clone: One end of the junction is discordant with germline, which a read error may explain. The CDR3 DNA is TGTTCCAGCAGCATGCTCTCCGGGACTAGCGGGGGTCCCGGGGAGCTGTTTTTT. Protein: CSSSMLSGTSGGPGELFF. The chain is built from TRBV7-9 and TRBJ2-2, with TRBD2 matching 14 bases. The CDR3 runs to 18 residues. CDR1 is SEHNR and CDR2 is FQNEAQ in the germline V gene (reference sequence).

This chain connects TRBV19 to TRBJ1-5; D is uncertain. The germline V gene has CDR1 LNHDA and CDR2 SQIVND (reference sequence). This CDR3 comprises 13 residues. Trimming removed 9 bases at V and 5 bases at J, with 14 bases between. CDR3 nucleotides: TGTGCCAGCCAGTCCCAGTCAGATCAGCCCCAGCATTTT. Its protein product is CASQSQSDQPQHF.

CDR3 amino acids: CASGGQGWARPLHF. CDR3 nucleotides: TGTGCCAGCGGGGGACAGGGGTGGGCTCGGCCCCTCCACTTT. The V call is TRBV5-6, the J call TRBJ1-6; 10 bases fit TRBD1. Germline trimming cut 7 bases from V and 13 bases from J; bases unmatched to any gene: 11. From germline, CDR1 is SGHDT and CDR2 YYEEEE. The CDR3 is 14 residues long.

The chain uses TRBV6-1 and TRBJ1-5; D gene ambiguous. The CDR3 contains 12 residues. V was shortened by 2 bases and J by 4 bases, with 3 bases between the two germline ends. CDR1 is MNHNS, CDR2 SASEGT, per germline. The CDR3 spells CASSEPNQPQHF. The CDR3 DNA reads as TGTGCCAGCAGTGAACCGAATCAGCCCCAGCATTTT.

Worth noting for this clone: A read error may account for a junction end that differs from germline. V and J are TRBV7-7 and TRBJ2-1, with 7 nucleotides matching TRBD2. Germline-derived CDR1 and CDR2 are SSHAT and FNYEAQ (reference sequence). The CDR3 contains 15 residues. The CDR3, as DNA: TGTGCTAGCAGCTTAGAGGCAGGGAGGGGCAATGAGCAGTTCTTC. Translated: CASSLEAGRGNEQFF.

This clone was counted once. CDR3 protein: CSVRQGATEAFF. Written as DNA, the CDR3 is TGCAGCGTCAGACAGGGGGCCACTGAAGCTTTCTTT. The rearrangement links TRBV29-1 to TRBJ1-1, with TRBD1 matching over 10 bases. The CDR3 totals 12 residues. Unmatched junction bases numbered 2, after V lost 6 bases and J lost 4 bases. CDR1 and CDR2 (germline): SQVTM, ANQGSEA.

The chain joins TRBV9 to TRBJ1-4; D is undetermined. V dropped 2 bases and J dropped 0 bases, with 11 bases sitting between them. Germline V lookup: CDR1 SGDLS, CDR2 YYNGEE. The CDR3 is made up of 16 amino acids. CDR3 DNA: TGTGCCAGCAGCGTGGGAGGCCATGCAACTAATGAAAAACTGTTTTTT. Protein product: CASSVGGHATNEKLFF.

The CDR3 region is CASRSPGARSYGYTF. CDR3 coding DNA: TGTGCCAGCAGGTCCCCAGGGGCTCGGAGCTATGGCTACACCTTC. The chain joins TRBV6-5 to TRBJ1-2; D possibly corresponds to TRBD1 (6 bases). The V end lost 6 bases, the J end lost 4 bases, and 18 bases lay between the germline ends. The CDR3 is made up of 15 amino acids. In germline, CDR1 is MNHEY, CDR2 SVGAGI.

The chain links TRBV7-9 to TRBJ2-5; 8 positions agree with TRBD1. Germline assignment: CDR1 SEHNR and CDR2 FQNEAQ (reference sequence). J gave up 5 bases and V 5 bases, and 16 bases lay outside the gene matches. This CDR3 region has 17 residues. CDR3 DNA: TGTGCCAGCAGCGAAAGGATCGAGGACAGGGCGAGGGAGACCCAGTACTTC. Translated, it gives CASSERIEDRARETQYF.

This chain connects TRBV27 to TRBJ1-4; D perhaps matches TRBD1 (5 bases). Trimming stripped 5 bases from V and 0 bases from J, with 13 bases between. Germline V gene lookup returns CDR1 MNHEY and CDR2 SMNVEV (reference sequence). CDR3 length equals 16 residues. The CDR3 DNA is TGTGCCAGCAGTCAACTAACAGGAACAACTAATGAAAAACTGTTTTTT. This gives the protein CASSQLTGTTNEKLFF.

V gene TRBV18 combines with J gene TRBJ2-5; D unclear. The CDR3 covers 15 residues. Per the germline V gene, CDR1 is KGHSH and CDR2 is LQKENI. V dropped 3 bases and J dropped 4 bases, with 15 bases sitting between them. CDR3 region: CASSPRRVEGETQYF. CDR3 in DNA: TGTGCCAGCTCACCGAGACGGGTGGAAGGAGAGACCCAGTACTTC.

This chain uses TRBV6-1 with TRBJ2-7; TRBD1 agrees at 7 bases. Germline V gives CDR1 MNHNS, CDR2 SASEGT. This CDR3 comprises 15 residues. J was trimmed by 0 bases and V by 8 bases; bases with no gene match: 10. The CDR3 spells CASGDNNRGSYEQYF. Here the CDR3 DNA reads TGTGCCAGCGGGGATAATAACAGGGGCTCCTACGAGCAGTACTTC.

The gene calls are TRBV4-3 and TRBJ2-7; maybe TRBD2 (5 bases). This CDR3 has 13 residues. Germline loops: CDR1 LGHNA, CDR2 YSLEER. V gave up 0 bases and J gave up 4 bases, with 7 bases separating them. The CDR3 is CASSQDSGYEQYF. CDR3 nucleotides: TGCGCCAGCAGCCAAGACTCGGGGTACGAGCAGTACTTC.

The J gene is TRBJ2-1, the V gene TRBV18; possibly TRBD1 for D (5 bases). V lost 3 bases to trimming and J lost 8 bases, with 20 bases between them. Per the germline V gene, CDR1 is KGHSH and CDR2 is LQKENI. CDR3 size: 16 residues. CDR3 sequence (DNA): TGTGCCAGCTCACCCGAGACAGCCAACCCCTCCCATGAGCAGTTCTTC. Residues: CASSPETANPSHEQFF.

This clone came up a few times. The chain couples TRBV27 to TRBJ2-5; 7 bases map to TRBD1. Germline V gene sequence: CDR1 MNHEY, CDR2 SMNVEV (reference sequence). With 5 bases clipped from V and 7 bases from J, the junction kept 7 bases outside the gene matches. CDR3 length equals 13 residues. Here the CDR3 reads CASSPWDSGTQYF. As DNA, the CDR3 is TGTGCCAGCAGTCCCTGGGACAGCGGGACCCAGTACTTC.

CDR3 in DNA: TGTGCCAGCAGTCCCGGGACAGAGACACCAGATACGCAGTATTTT. It codes for CASSPGTETPDTQYF. The genes are TRBV6-6 and TRBJ2-3; 7 bases agree with TRBD1. CDR1 and CDR2 (germline): MNHNY, SVGAGI (reference sequence). CDR3 length equals 15 residues. V lost 5 bases to trimming and J lost 4 bases; unmatched junction nucleotides: 9.

The gene calls are TRBV5-6 and TRBJ2-7, with 9 bases fitting TRBD2. Trimming at V came to 4 bases and at J to 2 bases, leaving 7 bases not matched to a gene. Germline CDR1 SGHDT, CDR2 YYEEEE. CDR3 length: 15 residues. Written as DNA, the CDR3 is TGTGCCAGCAGCCCATCGCTAGCGGGGACCTACGAGCAGTACTTC. Translating it yields CASSPSLAGTYEQYF.

This clone was seen more than once but under ten times. This chain links TRBV19 with TRBJ2-3, with D maybe TRBD2 (6 bases). This CDR3 region has 16 residues. Between the trimmed V and J ends, which lost 5 bases and 3 bases, there was a span of 18 bases. Germline-derived CDR1 and CDR2 are LNHDA and SQIVND (reference sequence). CDR3 protein: CASSLRGNSNTDTQYF. The CDR3 nucleotides are TGTGCCAGTAGTCTGCGGGGAAATAGCAATACAGATACGCAGTATTTT.

The J gene is TRBJ2-2, the V gene TRBV5-4; D is possibly TRBD1 (5 bases). V was cut by 0 bases and J by 6 bases, with 15 bases left in between. CDR1 and CDR2 from the germline V gene are SGHNT and YYREEE (reference sequence). The CDR3 covers 16 residues. CDR3 residues: CASSLGGRNLAGELFF. As DNA, the CDR3 is TGTGCCAGCAGCTTGGGGGGCAGAAACCTAGCCGGGGAGCTGTTTTTT.

The table lists this clone with a count of one. J is TRBJ1-3 and V is TRBV19; D is unclear. The germline V and J ends were trimmed by 10 bases and 2 bases, with 12 bases remaining between them. From germline, CDR1 is LNHDA and CDR2 SQIVND (reference sequence). The CDR3 is made up of 13 amino acids. CDR3 amino acids: CATLTRTGNTIYF. The CDR3 DNA reads as TGTGCCACTCTGACGAGGACTGGAAACACCATATATTTT.

The CDR3 region is CASSQRGGSGETQYF. The CDR3 DNA sequence: TGTGCCAGCAGCCAACGTGGCGGGTCCGGTGAGACCCAGTACTTC. The chain combines TRBV7-9 with TRBJ2-5; D possibly corresponds to TRBD2 (5 bases). Trimming removed 5 bases at V and 5 bases at J, with 18 bases between. Germline V gene lookup returns CDR1 SEHNR and CDR2 FQNEAQ (reference sequence). The CDR3 runs to 15 residues.

The rearrangement joins TRBV2 to TRBJ2-7, with 9 bases lining up with TRBD1. Unmatched junction bases numbered 3, after V lost 7 bases and J lost 5 bases. This CDR3 region has 12 residues. Germline CDR1 is SNHLY and CDR2 is FYNNEI. The CDR3 nucleotides are TGTGCCAGCAACCGGGACAGGGACGAGCAGTACTTC. This sequence encodes CASNRDRDEQYF.

The V gene is TRBV6-5, the J gene TRBJ1-3, with D possibly matching TRBD1 (6 bases). The CDR3 has 15 residues. In germline, CDR1 is MNHEY, CDR2 SVGAGI. The V end lost 5 bases, the J end lost 4 bases, and 15 bases lay between the germline ends. The DNA of the CDR3 is TGTGCCAGCAGTCCCCCGGGGGGGGCCGGAAACACCATATATTTT. Translated: CASSPPGGAGNTIYF.

The chain carries TRBV7-8 and TRBJ2-2; 8 nucleotides match TRBD2. This CDR3 region has 16 residues. Trimming removed 2 bases from V and 6 bases from J; junction bases left unmatched: 8. Per the germline V gene, CDR1 is SGHVS and CDR2 is FQNEAQ. Here the CDR3 DNA reads TGTGCCAGCAGCTTACGGGGGGGGGCCGGGCCCGGGGAGCTGTTTTTT. Protein: CASSLRGGAGPGELFF.

CDR3 nucleotide sequence: TGTGCCAGCAGCTCGGACCGGGGACAGGGTGGCCAGCCCCAGCATTTT. Protein: CASSSDRGQGGQPQHF. The gene calls are TRBV7-8 and TRBJ1-5, with 9 positions matching TRBD1. The germline CDR1 and CDR2 sequences are SGHVS and FQNEAQ. J lost 7 bases, V lost 4 bases, and 11 bases had no gene match. The CDR3 has 16 residues.

The V gene is TRBV6-5, the J gene TRBJ2-1; 10 nucleotides agree with TRBD2. The CDR3 consists of 15 residues. Germline V gene lookup returns CDR1 MNHEY and CDR2 SVGAGI. V shed 6 bases, J shed 4 bases, and the junction held 6 bases outside the gene matches. CDR3 sequence: CASSELAGWYNEQFF. CDR3 bases: TGTGCCAGCAGCGAACTAGCGGGGTGGTACAATGAGCAGTTCTTC.

A few counts support this clone. This chain uses TRBV5-1 with TRBJ2-3, with 8 bases matching TRBD2. The CDR3 runs 16 residues. Germline assignment: CDR1 SGHRS and CDR2 YFSETQ. J was trimmed by 2 bases and V by 7 bases; bases with no gene match: 12. CDR3: CASREWGGGNTDTQYF. The CDR3 nucleotides are TGCGCCAGCCGTGAATGGGGCGGGGGGAACACAGATACGCAGTATTTT.

The rearrangement uses TRBV5-4 and TRBJ2-2; 7 nucleotides align to TRBD1. After removal of 4 bases from V and 6 bases from J, the junction contained 9 bases not matched to a gene. The germline V gene encodes CDR1 SGHNT and CDR2 YYREEE (reference sequence). This CDR3 contains 15 residues. In nucleotides, the CDR3 is TGTGCCAGCAGCCACCGACAGGGTAGCGCCGGGGAGCTGTTTTTT. Its protein is CASSHRQGSAGELFF.

The chain combines TRBV7-9 with TRBJ1-2, with TRBD1 matching 8 bases. V trimming: 1 base; J trimming: 4 bases; junction bases outside the gene matches: 8. The length of the CDR3 is 16 residues. Germline loops: CDR1 SEHNR, CDR2 FQNEAQ (reference sequence). The CDR3 region has the DNA TGTGCCAGCAGCTTAGGCCTCACAGGGGGAGGCTATGGCTACACCTTC. It encodes CASSLGLTGGGYGYTF.